The clone carrying this T cell receptor beta chain was seen a single time. This record comes from a study of T cell changes during pregnancy in multiple sclerosis. Germline V gene sequence: CDR1 MGHDK, CDR2 SYGVNS. The CDR3 is made up of 17 amino acids. V was shortened by 0 bases and J by 6 bases, with 17 bases between the two germline ends. Only in-frame clones appear in the TCRdb table, and some are missing; sequencing was by immunoSEQ multiplex PCR. The sample contains roughly 50,000 clones, 91% of which appear only once. This clonotype was obtained from a female donor in good health, enrolled as a control in a pregnancy study. The specimen was peripheral blood, collected after pregnancy. This chain connects TRBV25-1 to TRBJ1-4; D uncertain. The CDR3 nucleotides are TGTGCCAGCAGTGAATATGGAGGGCCGCAACTGCATGAAAAACTGTTTTTT. Amino acid sequence: CASSEYGGPQLHEKLFF.